Below are 31 T cell receptor beta chains sequenced from a single sample in a study of post-analysis software for immune sequencing data. Tagging with unique molecular identifiers was a feature of the TCR beta cDNA libraries. TCRdb itself ran the PCR reads through MiXCR, one entry per CDR3 protein. The table has about 540,000 distinct CDR3 sequences, around 34% seen once. Antigens for these TCRs are unknown. Study observations and caveats: Controls showed lower frequencies than patients for several TRBV segments, and TRBV5-6, TRBV5-1 and TRBV20-1 were among these.

Material: blood. These receptors were obtained from a girl under 18 with multiple sclerosis.

This clonotype has only a few counts. The J gene is TRBJ2-7, the V gene TRBV20-1, with 7 bases aligning to TRBD2. Germline trimming cut 0 bases from V and 0 bases from J; bases unmatched to any gene: 5. Germline values: CDR1 DFQATT, CDR2 SNEGSKA (reference sequence). This CDR3 comprises 15 residues. This CDR3 reads CSARDGGGTSYEQYF. Here the CDR3 DNA reads TGCAGTGCTAGAGATGGCGGGGGTACCTCCTACGAGCAGTACTTC.

This clonotype was found a few times. V usage is TRBV20-1 and J usage is TRBJ2-5; D uncertain. The CDR3 totals 12 residues. The germline gives CDR1 DFQATT, CDR2 SNEGSKA (reference sequence). The V gene lost 2 bases and the J gene lost 2 bases, with 6 bases spanning the gap. The CDR3 region is CSARRRQETQYF. DNA for the CDR3: TGCAGTGCTAGAAGGCGGCAAGAGACCCAGTACTTC.

This clonotype was counted between two and nine times. The CDR3 sequence: CSVRGDSPYEQYF. In nucleotides, the CDR3 is TGCAGCGTTAGAGGGGACAGCCCCTACGAGCAGTACTTC. The chain is built from TRBV29-1 and TRBJ2-7; 7 nucleotides agree with TRBD1. Germline V gene data show CDR1 as SQVTM and CDR2 as ANQGSEA. This CDR3 is built from 13 residues. The V segment lost 5 bases and the J segment 2 bases; nucleotides outside the gene matches: 6.

J is TRBJ2-3 and V is TRBV20-1, with 9 nucleotides matching TRBD2. CDR1 DFQATT and CDR2 SNEGSKA come from the germline V gene (reference sequence). The V segment lost 0 bases and the J segment 2 bases; nucleotides outside the gene matches: 3. The CDR3 consists of 15 residues. The CDR3 reads CSARDSGGVTDTQYF. DNA for the CDR3: TGCAGTGCTAGAGATAGCGGGGGTGTCACAGATACGCAGTATTTT.

This clonotype was detected only a few times. This rearrangement joins TRBV28 to TRBJ2-7; tentatively, D is TRBD1 or TRBD2 (6 bases each). From germline, CDR1 is MDHEN and CDR2 SYDVKM. The CDR3 totals 14 residues. V lost 5 bases and J 0 bases, leaving 11 bases between the germline ends. The CDR3 loop reads CASSPGDNSYEQYF. CDR3 DNA: TGTGCCAGCAGTCCGGGGGACAACTCCTACGAGCAGTACTTC.

This clonotype was seen more than once but under ten times. This CDR3 reads CSVAGDRGDEQFF. The CDR3 bases are TGCAGCGTTGCTGGAGACAGGGGCGATGAGCAGTTCTTC. The rearrangement joins TRBV29-1 to TRBJ2-1; 8 positions agree with TRBD1. V trimming: 4 bases; J trimming: 8 bases; junction bases outside the gene matches: 7. Germline assignment: CDR1 SQVTM and CDR2 ANQGSEA. The CDR3 totals 13 residues.

As to this clonotype: An end of the junction does not agree with germline; a read error may underlie this. The rearrangement uses TRBV6-5 and TRBJ2-1; 8 positions match TRBD1. The CDR3 has 15 residues. The V gene's germline CDR1 is MNHEY and CDR2 SVGAGI. The CDR3 loop is CASSQDRDAYHEQFF. The CDR3 DNA is TGTGCCAGCAGTCAGGACAGGGACGCCTACCATGAGCAGTTCTTC.

CDR3: CASSQQGASTDTQYF. CDR3 nucleotide sequence: TGTGCCAGCAGCCAACAAGGGGCTAGCACAGATACGCAGTATTTT. J is TRBJ2-3 and V is TRBV3-1, with D possibly matching TRBD1 (5 bases). The CDR3 contains 15 residues. Trimming shortened V by 2 bases and J by 0 bases, and 9 bases separated the two germline ends. CDR1 and CDR2 (germline): LGHDT, YNNKEL (reference sequence).

This clonotype came up once. V usage is TRBV19 and J usage is TRBJ1-2; 9 nucleotides line up with TRBD1. CDR3 length: 14 residues. Per germline, CDR1 LNHDA and CDR2 SQIVND (reference sequence). Losses at the gene ends were 5 bases for V and 4 bases for J; bases not matched to a gene: 5. The CDR3 loop reads CASSSGDRVYGYTF. The CDR3 DNA sequence: TGTGCCAGTAGTTCCGGGGACAGGGTCTATGGCTACACCTTC.

The chain links TRBV27 to TRBJ2-1, with a weak D call TRBD2 (5 bases). Per the germline V gene, CDR1 is MNHEY and CDR2 is SMNVEV (reference sequence). The CDR3 extends over 14 amino acids. Deletions cut 3 bases from V and 1 base from J, with 7 bases between. The CDR3 reads CASSLGESYNEQFF. The CDR3 DNA sequence: TGTGCCAGCAGTTTGGGAGAGTCCTACAATGAGCAGTTCTTC.

The chain recombines TRBV5-1 with TRBJ2-3; perhaps TRBD2 as D (5 bases). The V gene lost 0 bases and the J gene lost 0 bases, with 11 bases spanning the gap. This CDR3 spans 16 amino acids. Germline V gene data show CDR1 as SGHRS and CDR2 as YFSETQ. This CDR3 is CASSLGRGTSTDTQYF. The CDR3 DNA follows: TGCGCCAGCAGCTTGGGTCGGGGAACTAGCACAGATACGCAGTATTTT.

The chain is built from TRBV20-1 and TRBJ2-1; 15 positions match TRBD2. The DNA end is more similar to TRBJ2-7, so the J call may be wrong. The length of the CDR3 is 17 residues. CDR1 and CDR2 (germline): DFQATT, SNEGSKA (reference sequence). CDR3 region: CSARTSGGEKSYNEQYF. CDR3 sequence (DNA): TGCAGTGCCCGGACTAGCGGGGGGGAAAAATCCTACAATGAGCAGTACTTC.

This clonotype was counted between two and nine times. The chain has TRBV12-3 or TRBV12-4 and TRBJ2-1; D may be TRBD2 (5 bases). Trimming removed 6 bases from V and 4 bases from J, with 16 bases in between. The CDR3 consists of 15 residues. The CDR3 nucleotides read TGTGCCAGCAGGGCCCCGGGATTACGATACAATGAGCAGTTCTTC. This encodes CASRAPGLRYNEQFF.

V usage is TRBV3-1 and J usage is TRBJ1-2; the D gene is possibly TRBD1 (5 bases). Per germline, CDR1 LGHDT and CDR2 YNNKEL (reference sequence). This CDR3 contains 16 residues. The V and J ends lost 4 bases and 3 bases respectively, with 18 bases between them. As DNA, the CDR3 is TGTGCCAGCAGCCTACTACTCCCCCAGGGACACTATGGCTACACCTTC. Its protein product is CASSLLLPQGHYGYTF.

The chain recombines TRBV6-6 with TRBJ2-1; TRBD2 agrees at 12 bases. Looked up from germline, CDR1 is MNHNY and CDR2 is SVGAGI (reference sequence). V shed 5 bases and J 4 bases; nucleotides not matched to a gene: 3. CDR3 size: 15 residues. The CDR3 nucleotides read TGTGCCAGCAGTACTAGCGGGGGGCTTTACAATGAGCAGTTCTTC. It codes for CASSTSGGLYNEQFF.

This rearrangement joins TRBV15 to TRBJ1-1; D is perhaps TRBD1 (6 bases). The CDR3 contains 15 residues. Germline V gene lookup returns CDR1 LNHNV and CDR2 YYDKDF (reference sequence). V shed 0 bases and J shed 5 bases, with 13 bases lying between them. CDR3 amino acids: CATSRDRGGTTEAFF. CDR3 bases: TGTGCCACCAGCAGAGATCGGGGGGGCACAACTGAAGCTTTCTTT.

This clonotype was found a few times. CDR3 in DNA: TGTGCCAGCGCCCCCGGGACTAGCGGTTACAATGAGCAGTTCTTC. Translated: CASAPGTSGYNEQFF. This chain joins TRBV14 and TRBJ2-1, with 11 positions matching TRBD2. Per germline, CDR1 SGHDN and CDR2 FVKESK. CDR3 length: 15 residues. The V segment lost 8 bases and the J segment 4 bases; nucleotides outside the gene matches: 7.

The chain uses TRBV20-1 and TRBJ2-7; the D gene could be TRBD1 or TRBD2 (5 bases each). Trimming shortened V by 6 bases and J by 7 bases, and 22 bases separated the two germline ends. The CDR3 contains 14 residues. Germline CDR1 is DFQATT and CDR2 is SNEGSKA (reference sequence). The CDR3 DNA reads as TGCAGTGCCTTTGGACGGGGCGATCTCTTGGAGCAGTACTTC. Protein sequence: CSAFGRGDLLEQYF.

The CDR3 nucleotides read TGTGCCACCAGTGACACAGGGGGCTATGGCTACACCTTC. Amino acids: CATSDTGGYGYTF. The V call is TRBV24-1, the J call TRBJ1-2; 8 bases line up with TRBD1. V was clipped by 4 bases and J by 4 bases; unmatched bases: 1. The germline V gene encodes CDR1 KGHDR and CDR2 SFDVKD. The CDR3 runs 13 residues.

The V call is TRBV5-1, the J call TRBJ1-2, with D unresolved. Germline CDR1 and CDR2: SGHRS and YFSETQ. Trimming pared 7 bases from V and 0 bases from J, leaving 16 bases between. This CDR3 has 15 amino acids. The CDR3 region has the DNA TGCGCCAGCCTTCCTGGGGAGCGAACTAACTATGGCTACACCTTC. This gives the protein CASLPGERTNYGYTF.

The V and J genes are TRBV3-1 and TRBJ1-4; 11 nucleotides line up with TRBD1. V shed 1 base and J 12 bases; nucleotides not matched to a gene: 13. CDR1 LGHDT and CDR2 YNNKEL come from the germline V gene (reference sequence). CDR3 size: 17 residues. CDR3 amino acids: CASSQAFSGTGGTELFF. CDR3 in DNA: TGTGCCAGCAGCCAAGCCTTTTCCGGGACAGGGGGGACCGAACTGTTTTTT.

This clonotype occurred once. This chain joins TRBV20-1 and TRBJ2-6, with D unclear. The CDR3 runs to 15 residues. Trimming left V 6 bases short and J 2 bases short, with 14 bases between. The germline V gene has CDR1 DFQATT and CDR2 SNEGSKA (reference sequence). The CDR3 DNA follows: TGCAGTGCCCCTACCCTTGGGGCTGGGGCCAACGTCCTGACTTTC. This encodes CSAPTLGAGANVLTF.

In this sample, this clonotype turned up many times. This rearrangement joins TRBV12-3 or TRBV12-4 to TRBJ2-1; 8 bases match TRBD2. Unmatched junction bases numbered 5, after V lost 6 bases and J lost 4 bases. The CDR3 runs 14 residues. In DNA, the CDR3 is TGTGCCAGCAGCCCCGGGGGGGCATACAATGAGCAGTTCTTC. It encodes CASSPGGAYNEQFF.

The V and J genes are TRBV5-1 and TRBJ2-7, with D possibly called TRBD1 or TRBD2 (5 bases each). CDR1 is SGHRS and CDR2 is YFSETQ in the germline V gene. V lost 0 bases, J lost 1 base, and 20 bases lay in between. The CDR3 runs 18 residues. CDR3 protein: CASSLDSARTWGSYEQYF. The CDR3 DNA reads TGCGCCAGCAGCTTGGATTCAGCTAGGACGTGGGGGTCCTACGAGCAGTACTTC.

V and J are TRBV29-1 and TRBJ2-5, with TRBD2 matching over 7 bases. CDR1 is SQVTM, CDR2 ANQGSEA, per germline. This CDR3 comprises 12 residues. In DNA, the CDR3 is TGCGGCGCCCGGGGGGTACAAGAGACCCAGTACTTC. It translates to CGARGVQETQYF.

The gene calls are TRBV5-8 and TRBJ2-7; TRBD1 matches 12 bases. Losses at the gene ends were 2 bases for V and 5 bases for J; bases not matched to a gene: 2. Looked up from germline, CDR1 is SGHTS and CDR2 is YDEGEE. The CDR3 runs 14 residues. The CDR3 coding sequence is TGTGCCAGCAGCTTTCGGGACAGGGGGCACGAGCAGTACTTC. Its translation is CASSFRDRGHEQYF.

The chain recombines TRBV5-1 with TRBJ2-5, with unresolved D. Germline assignment: CDR1 SGHRS and CDR2 YFSETQ. The germline V and J ends were trimmed by 7 bases and 2 bases, with 6 bases remaining between them. The CDR3 totals 11 residues. The CDR3 nucleotides read TGCGCCAGCGGGCAGCAAGAGACCCAGTACTTC. It yields the protein CASGQQETQYF.

This clonotype was detected ten times or more. The V call is TRBV7-6, the J call TRBJ2-5, with TRBD2 identical over 12 bases. J gave up 5 bases and V 0 bases, and 1 base lay outside the gene matches. This CDR3 region has 15 residues. CDR1 SGHVS and CDR2 FNYEAQ come from the germline V gene. CDR3 in amino acids: CASSLALAGGETQYF. CDR3 coding DNA: TGTGCCAGCAGCTTAGCCCTAGCGGGGGGGGAGACCCAGTACTTC.

The DNA for the CDR3 is TGCAGTGCTAGTATTCCCCTGAACACTGAAGCTTTCTTT. Its protein is CSASIPLNTEAFF. The rearrangement joins TRBV20-1 to TRBJ1-1; D call uncertain. The CDR3 sequence is 13 residues long. V was pared by 3 bases and J by 0 bases, with 8 bases between. Germline V CDR1 and CDR2: DFQATT, SNEGSKA (reference sequence).

This clonotype has only a few counts. The chain combines TRBV10-3 with TRBJ1-5; D gene unclear. Per the germline V gene, CDR1 is ENHRY and CDR2 is SYGVKD. Trimming removed 8 bases from V and 3 bases from J, with 14 bases in between. The CDR3 loop spans 14 amino acids. The CDR3 loop reads CAISPERDNQPQHF. CDR3 DNA sequence: TGTGCCATCTCTCCCGAGCGGGACAATCAGCCCCAGCATTTT.

This clonotype has more than one count but fewer than ten. This chain uses TRBV10-3 with TRBJ2-7, with TRBD1 matching over 7 bases. Per germline, CDR1 ENHRY and CDR2 SYGVKD. V was clipped by 2 bases and J by 3 bases; unmatched bases: 19. CDR3 length: 19 amino acids. The CDR3 region has the DNA TGTGCCATCAGTGAGGCCATATCTCTTCGGAGACAGGGCCTCTACGAGCAGTACTTC. Its translation: CAISEAISLRRQGLYEQYF.